This TCR beta chain was sequenced for a study of blood T cell repertoires in COVID-19. The CDR3 sequence is 12 residues long. Trimming pared 0 bases from V and 9 bases from J, leaving 11 bases between. Germline-derived CDR1 and CDR2 are SQVTM and ANQGSEA. Generated by immunoSEQ multiplex PCR, the TCRdb table keeps only in-frame clones and is missing some. This repertoire shows 120,000 or so clones, 79% found once; its top ten account for about 40%. The rearrangement joins TRBV29-1 to TRBJ1-2; D not certain. Sequencing used peripheral blood. The TCR comes from a man aged 40-49 years with active or convalescent COVID-19. The DNA of the CDR3 is TGCAGCGTTGAAGATAACCCGCAGAGCTACACCTTC. This codes for CSVEDNPQSYTF.